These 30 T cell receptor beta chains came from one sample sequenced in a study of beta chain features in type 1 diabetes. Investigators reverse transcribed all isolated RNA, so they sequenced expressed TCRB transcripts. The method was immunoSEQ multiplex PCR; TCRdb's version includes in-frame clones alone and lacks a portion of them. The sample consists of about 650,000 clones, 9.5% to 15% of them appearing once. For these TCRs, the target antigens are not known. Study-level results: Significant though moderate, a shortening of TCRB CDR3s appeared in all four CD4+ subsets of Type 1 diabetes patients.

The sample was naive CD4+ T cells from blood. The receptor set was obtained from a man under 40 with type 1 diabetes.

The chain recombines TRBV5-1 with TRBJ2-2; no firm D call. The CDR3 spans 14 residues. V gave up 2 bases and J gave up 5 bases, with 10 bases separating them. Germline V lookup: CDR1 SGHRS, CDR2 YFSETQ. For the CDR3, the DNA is TGCGCCAGCAGCTTTAACCACCGAACCGGGGAGCTGTTTTTT. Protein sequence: CASSFNHRTGELFF.

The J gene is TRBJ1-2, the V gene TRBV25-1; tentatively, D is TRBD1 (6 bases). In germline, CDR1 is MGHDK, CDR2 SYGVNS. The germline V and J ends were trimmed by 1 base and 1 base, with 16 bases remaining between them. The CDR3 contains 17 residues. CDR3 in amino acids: CASSESRTAHSNYGYTF. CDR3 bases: TGTGCCAGCAGTGAATCAAGGACAGCGCATAGTAACTATGGCTACACCTTC.

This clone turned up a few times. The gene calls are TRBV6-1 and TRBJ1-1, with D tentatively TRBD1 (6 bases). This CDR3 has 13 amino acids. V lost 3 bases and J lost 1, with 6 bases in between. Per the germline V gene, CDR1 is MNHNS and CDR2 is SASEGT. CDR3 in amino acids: CASSDRGNTEAFF. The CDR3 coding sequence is TGTGCCAGCAGTGACAGGGGGAACACTGAAGCTTTCTTT.

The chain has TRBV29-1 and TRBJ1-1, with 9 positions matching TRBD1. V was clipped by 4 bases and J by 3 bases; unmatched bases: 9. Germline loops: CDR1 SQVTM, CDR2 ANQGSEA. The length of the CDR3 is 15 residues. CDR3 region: CSVGTGVLTDTEAFF. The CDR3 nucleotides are TGCAGCGTTGGGACAGGGGTCCTTACGGACACTGAAGCTTTCTTT.

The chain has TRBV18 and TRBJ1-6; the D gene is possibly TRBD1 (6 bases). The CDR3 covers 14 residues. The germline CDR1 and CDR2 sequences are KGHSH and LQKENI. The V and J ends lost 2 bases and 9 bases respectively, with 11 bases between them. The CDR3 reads CASSPGEQGSPLHF. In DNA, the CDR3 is TGTGCCAGCTCACCAGGGGAACAGGGTTCACCCCTCCACTTT. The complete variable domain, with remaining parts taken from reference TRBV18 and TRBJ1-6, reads NAGVMQNPRHLVRRRGQEARLRCSPMKGHSHVYWYRQLPEEGLKFMVYLQKENIIDESGMPKERFSAEFPKEGPSILRIQQVVRGDSAAYFCASSPGEQGSPLHFGNGTRLTVT.

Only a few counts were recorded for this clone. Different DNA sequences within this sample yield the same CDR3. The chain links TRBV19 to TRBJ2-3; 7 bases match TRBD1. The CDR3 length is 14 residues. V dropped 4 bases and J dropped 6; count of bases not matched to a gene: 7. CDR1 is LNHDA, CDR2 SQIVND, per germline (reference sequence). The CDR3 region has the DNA TGTGCCAGTAGTAGTCGACAGGGCGCGGATACGCAGTATTTT. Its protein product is CASSSRQGADTQYF.

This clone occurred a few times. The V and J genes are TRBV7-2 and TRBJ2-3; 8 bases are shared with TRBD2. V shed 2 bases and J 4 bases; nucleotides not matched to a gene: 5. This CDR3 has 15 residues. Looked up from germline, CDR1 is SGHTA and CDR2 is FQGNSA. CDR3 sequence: CASSLQAGDADTQYF. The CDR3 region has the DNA TGTGCCAGCAGCTTACAAGCGGGGGACGCAGATACGCAGTATTTT. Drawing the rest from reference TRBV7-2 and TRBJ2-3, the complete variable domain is GAGVSQSPSNKVTEKGKDVELRCDPISGHTALYWYRQSLGQGLEFLIYFQGNSAPDKSGLPSDRFSAERTGGSVSTLTIQRTQQEDSAVYLCASSLQAGDADTQYFGPGTRLTVL.

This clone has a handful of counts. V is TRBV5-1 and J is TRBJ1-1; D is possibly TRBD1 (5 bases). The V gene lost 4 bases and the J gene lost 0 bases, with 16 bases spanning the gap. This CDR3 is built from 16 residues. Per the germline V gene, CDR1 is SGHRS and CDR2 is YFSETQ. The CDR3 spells CASSPPVRTLNTEAFF. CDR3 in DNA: TGCGCCAGCAGCCCCCCGGTTCGGACACTGAACACTGAAGCTTTCTTT.

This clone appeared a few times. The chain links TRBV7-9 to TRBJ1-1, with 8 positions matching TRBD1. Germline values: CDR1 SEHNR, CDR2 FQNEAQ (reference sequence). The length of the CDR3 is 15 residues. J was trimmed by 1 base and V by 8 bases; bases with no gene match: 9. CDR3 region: CASHAGGGGNTEAFF. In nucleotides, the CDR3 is TGTGCCAGCCATGCAGGGGGCGGCGGGAACACTGAAGCTTTCTTT.

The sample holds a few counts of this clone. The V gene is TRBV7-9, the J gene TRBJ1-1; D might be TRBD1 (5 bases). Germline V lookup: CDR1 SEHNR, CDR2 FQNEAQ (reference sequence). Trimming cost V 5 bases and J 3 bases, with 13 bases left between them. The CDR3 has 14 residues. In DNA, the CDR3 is TGTGCCAGCAGCCTGGACACCCGTTACACTGAAGCTTTCTTT. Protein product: CASSLDTRYTEAFF.

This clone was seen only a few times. In DNA form, the CDR3 reads TGCGCCAGCAGCCTTTCGGGAAGTCCTGACAGGGCCACTGAAGCTTTCTTT. Translated: CASSLSGSPDRATEAFF. V gene TRBV4-3 combines with J gene TRBJ1-1; 7 bases are a match to TRBD1. V shed 4 bases, J shed 4 bases, and the junction held 15 bases outside the gene matches. The germline CDR1 and CDR2 sequences are LGHNA and YSLEER. The CDR3 length is 17 residues.

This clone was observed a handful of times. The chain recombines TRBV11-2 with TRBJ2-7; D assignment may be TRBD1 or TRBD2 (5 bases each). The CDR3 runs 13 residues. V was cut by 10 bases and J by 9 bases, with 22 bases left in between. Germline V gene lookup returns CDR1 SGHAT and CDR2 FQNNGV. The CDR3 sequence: CATNRVGEKGQYF. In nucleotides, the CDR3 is TGTGCCACCAATCGAGTAGGGGAGAAAGGGCAGTACTTC.

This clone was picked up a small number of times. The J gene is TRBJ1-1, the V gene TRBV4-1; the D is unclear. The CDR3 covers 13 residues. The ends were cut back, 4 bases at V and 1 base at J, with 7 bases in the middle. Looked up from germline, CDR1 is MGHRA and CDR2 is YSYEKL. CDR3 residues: CASSPQPNTEAFF. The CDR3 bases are TGCGCCAGCAGCCCCCAGCCGAACACTGAAGCTTTCTTT.

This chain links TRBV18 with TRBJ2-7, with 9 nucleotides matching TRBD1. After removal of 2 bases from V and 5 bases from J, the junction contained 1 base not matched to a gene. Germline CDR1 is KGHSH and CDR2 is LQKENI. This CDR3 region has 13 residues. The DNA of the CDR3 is TGTGCCAGCTCACCAACAGGGGGCAACGAGCAGTACTTC. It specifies CASSPTGGNEQYF.

CDR3 sequence (DNA): TGCGCCAGCAGCTTGTCTTCCCTTTTGGGGGCAGGTGAAAAACTGTTTTTT. It is translated as CASSLSSLLGAGEKLFF. The chain recombines TRBV5-1 with TRBJ1-4; perhaps TRBD1 as D (6 bases). The germline V and J ends were trimmed by 1 base and 7 bases, with 20 bases remaining between them. This CDR3 comprises 17 residues. Germline CDR1 SGHRS, CDR2 YFSETQ.

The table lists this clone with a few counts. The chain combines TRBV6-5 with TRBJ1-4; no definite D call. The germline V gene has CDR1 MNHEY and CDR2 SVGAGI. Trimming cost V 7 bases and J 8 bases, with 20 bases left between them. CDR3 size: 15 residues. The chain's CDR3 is CASTASGSGGEKLFF. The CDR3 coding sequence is TGTGCCAGCACCGCATCGGGGTCAGGAGGCGAAAAACTGTTTTTT.

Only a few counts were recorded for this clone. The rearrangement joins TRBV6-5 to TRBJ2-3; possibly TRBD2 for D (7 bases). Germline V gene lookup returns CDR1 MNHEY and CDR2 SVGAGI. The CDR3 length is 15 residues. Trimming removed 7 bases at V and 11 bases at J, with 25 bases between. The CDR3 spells CASTPGGQVGLGQYF. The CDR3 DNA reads TGTGCCAGCACTCCCGGGGGGCAGGTTGGGTTAGGGCAGTATTTT.

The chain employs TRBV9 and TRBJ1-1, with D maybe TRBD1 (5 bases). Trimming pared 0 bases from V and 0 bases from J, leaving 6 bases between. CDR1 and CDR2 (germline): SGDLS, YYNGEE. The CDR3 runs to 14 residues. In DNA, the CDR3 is TGTGCCAGCAGCGTAGGAGGGGTGAACACTGAAGCTTTCTTT. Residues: CASSVGGVNTEAFF.

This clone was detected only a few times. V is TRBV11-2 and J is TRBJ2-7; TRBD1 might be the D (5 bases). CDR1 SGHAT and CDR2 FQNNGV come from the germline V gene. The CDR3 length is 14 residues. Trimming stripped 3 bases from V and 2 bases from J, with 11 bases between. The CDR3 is CASSFGSGPYEQYF. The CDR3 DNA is TGTGCCAGCAGCTTTGGTTCAGGGCCCTACGAGCAGTACTTC. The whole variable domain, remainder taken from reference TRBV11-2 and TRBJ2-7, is EAGVAQSPRYKIIEKRQSVAFWCNPISGHATLYWYQQILGQGPKLLIQFQNNGVVDDSQLPKDRFSAERLKGVDSTLKIQPAKLEDSAVYLCASSFGSGPYEQYFGPGTRLTVT.

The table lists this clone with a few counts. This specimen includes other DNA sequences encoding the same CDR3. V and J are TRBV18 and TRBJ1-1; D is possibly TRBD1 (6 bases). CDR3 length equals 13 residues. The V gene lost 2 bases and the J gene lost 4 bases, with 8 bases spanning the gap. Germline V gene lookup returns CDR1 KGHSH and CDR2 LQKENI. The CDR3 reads CASSPEGGTEAFF. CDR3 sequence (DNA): TGTGCCAGCTCACCAGAGGGGGGCACTGAAGCTTTCTTT.

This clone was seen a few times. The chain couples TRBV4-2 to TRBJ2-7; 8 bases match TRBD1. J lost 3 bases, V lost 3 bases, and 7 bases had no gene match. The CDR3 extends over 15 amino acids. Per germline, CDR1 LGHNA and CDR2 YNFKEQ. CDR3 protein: CASSHQGQDNYEQYF. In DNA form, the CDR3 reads TGTGCCAGCAGCCACCAGGGACAGGACAACTACGAGCAGTACTTC.

The CDR3 spells CASSLAPGHNSPLHF. CDR3 nucleotide sequence: TGTGCCAGCAGTTTGGCTCCCGGACATAATTCACCCCTCCACTTT. The rearrangement joins TRBV6-6 to TRBJ1-6, with D unclear. The CDR3 loop spans 15 amino acids. Between the trimmed V and J ends, which lost 4 bases and 5 bases, there was a span of 12 bases. Per the germline V gene, CDR1 is MNHNY and CDR2 is SVGAGI (reference sequence).

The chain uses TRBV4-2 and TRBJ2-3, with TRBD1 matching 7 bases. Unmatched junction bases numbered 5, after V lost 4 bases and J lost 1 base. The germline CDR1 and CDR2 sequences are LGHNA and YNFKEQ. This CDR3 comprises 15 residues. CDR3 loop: CASSPGGRGTDTQYF. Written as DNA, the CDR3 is TGTGCCAGCAGCCCAGGGGGAAGAGGCACAGATACGCAGTATTTT.

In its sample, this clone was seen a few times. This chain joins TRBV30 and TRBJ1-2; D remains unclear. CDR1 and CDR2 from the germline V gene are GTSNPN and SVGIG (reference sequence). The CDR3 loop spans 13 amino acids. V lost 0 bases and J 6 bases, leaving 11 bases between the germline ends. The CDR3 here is CAWSVVGGDGYTF. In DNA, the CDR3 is TGTGCCTGGAGTGTAGTGGGTGGCGATGGCTACACCTTC.

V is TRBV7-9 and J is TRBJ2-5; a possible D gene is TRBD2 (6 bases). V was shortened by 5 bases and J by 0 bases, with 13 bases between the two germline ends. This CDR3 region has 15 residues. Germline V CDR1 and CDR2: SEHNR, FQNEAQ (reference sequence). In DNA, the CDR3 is TGTGCCAGCAGCCCCCTTAGGAGGGACCAAGAGACCCAGTACTTC. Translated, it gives CASSPLRRDQETQYF.

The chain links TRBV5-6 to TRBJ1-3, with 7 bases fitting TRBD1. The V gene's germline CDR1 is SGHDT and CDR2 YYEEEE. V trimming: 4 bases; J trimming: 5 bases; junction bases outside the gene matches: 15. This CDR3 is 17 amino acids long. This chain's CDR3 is CASSPWSDRVGRNTIYF. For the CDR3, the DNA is TGTGCCAGCAGCCCATGGTCCGACAGGGTAGGGAGAAACACCATATATTTT.

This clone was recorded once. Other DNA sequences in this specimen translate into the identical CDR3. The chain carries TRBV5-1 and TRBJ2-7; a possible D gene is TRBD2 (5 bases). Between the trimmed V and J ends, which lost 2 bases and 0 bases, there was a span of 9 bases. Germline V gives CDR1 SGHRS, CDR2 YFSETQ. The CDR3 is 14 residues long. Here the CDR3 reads CASSLEGSSYEQYF. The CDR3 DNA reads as TGCGCCAGCAGCTTAGAGGGCAGCTCCTACGAGCAGTACTTC.

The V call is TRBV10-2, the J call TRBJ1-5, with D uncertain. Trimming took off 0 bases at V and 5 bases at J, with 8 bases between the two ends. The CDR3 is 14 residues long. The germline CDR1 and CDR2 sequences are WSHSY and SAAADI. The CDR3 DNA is TGCGCCAGCAGTGAGTCGACCTTGGATCAGCCCCAGCATTTT. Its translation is CASSESTLDQPQHF.

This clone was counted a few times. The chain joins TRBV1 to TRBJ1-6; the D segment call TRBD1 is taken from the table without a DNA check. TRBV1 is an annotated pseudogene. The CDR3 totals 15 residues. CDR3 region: CTSSQTGKWGSPLHF. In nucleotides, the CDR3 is TGCACCAGCAGCCAAACAGGGAAGTGGGGGTCACCCCTCCACTTT.

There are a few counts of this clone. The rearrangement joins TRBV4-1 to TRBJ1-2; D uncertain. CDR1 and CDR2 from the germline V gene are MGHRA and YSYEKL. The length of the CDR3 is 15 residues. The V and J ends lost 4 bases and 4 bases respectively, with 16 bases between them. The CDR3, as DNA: TGCGCCAGCAGCCCCCTAACGCTGGGTCCCTATGGCTACACCTTC. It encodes CASSPLTLGPYGYTF.